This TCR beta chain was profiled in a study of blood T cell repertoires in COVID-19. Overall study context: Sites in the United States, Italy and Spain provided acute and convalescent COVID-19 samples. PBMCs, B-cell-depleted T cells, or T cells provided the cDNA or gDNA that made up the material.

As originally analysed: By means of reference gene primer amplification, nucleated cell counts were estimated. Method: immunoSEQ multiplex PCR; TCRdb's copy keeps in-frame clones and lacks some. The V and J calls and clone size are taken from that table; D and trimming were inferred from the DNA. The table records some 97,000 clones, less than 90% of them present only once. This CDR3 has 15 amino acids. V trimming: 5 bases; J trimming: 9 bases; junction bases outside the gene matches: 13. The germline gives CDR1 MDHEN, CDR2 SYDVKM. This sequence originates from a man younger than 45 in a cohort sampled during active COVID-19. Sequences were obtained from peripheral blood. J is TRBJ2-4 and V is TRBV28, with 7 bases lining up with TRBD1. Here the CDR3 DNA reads TGTGCCAGCAGTCCGCCAGGGGGTTCTACGGTCATTCAGTACTTC. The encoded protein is CASSPPGGSTVIQYF.